The 27 T cell receptor beta chains in this list originate from one sample, sequenced in a study of patients and donors after allogeneic stem cell transplantation. Via MiXCR, TCRdb re-called the RT-PCR reads, giving one row per CDR3 protein. The sample includes more than 850,000 distinct CDR3 sequences, around 17% of them seen just once. The sample consisted of blood, either unsorted or a sorted T cell fraction (not recorded which). Every receptor here comes from a human donor who was either an allogeneic HSCT recipient or a stem cell or donor lymphocyte infusion donor (not recorded which). It is not recorded whose cells these are; they may come from a transplant donor.

This CDR3 is CASRQWGWTGQNTGELFF. As DNA, the CDR3 is TGTGCCAGCAGACAATGGGGGTGGACAGGTCAAAACACCGGGGAGCTGTTTTTT. The chain joins TRBV6-2 or TRBV6-3 to TRBJ2-2; 7 nucleotides line up with TRBD1. This CDR3 comprises 18 residues. From germline, CDR1 is MNHEY and CDR2 SVGEGT. J lost 2 bases, V lost 6 bases, and 15 bases had no gene match.

This clonotype was counted only a few times. The genes are TRBV12-5 and TRBJ2-2, with 7 nucleotides matching TRBD1. After removal of 1 base from V and 4 bases from J, the junction contained 12 bases not matched to a gene. There are 18 residues in the CDR3. Germline V CDR1 and CDR2: LGHNT, FRNRAP. This CDR3 is CASGLAQLRDSVTGELFF. The CDR3 region has the DNA TGTGCTAGTGGTTTGGCACAACTCCGGGACAGCGTCACCGGGGAGCTGTTTTTT.

This chain links TRBV5-1 with TRBJ2-7, with D perhaps TRBD2 (7 bases). Germline values: CDR1 SGHRS, CDR2 YFSETQ. This CDR3 contains 14 residues. With 9 bases removed from V and 0 bases from J, the gap between germline ends came to 16 bases. The CDR3 nucleotides are TGCGCCACTAGGGAGGGGGTTAGCTCCTACGAGCAGTACTTC. It is translated as CATREGVSSYEQYF.

The genes are TRBV29-1 and TRBJ1-1, with 7 bases fitting TRBD1. CDR1 and CDR2 from the germline V gene are SQVTM and ANQGSEA. Trimming removed 8 bases from V and 0 bases from J; junction bases left unmatched: 6. This CDR3 region has 13 residues. CDR3 amino acids: CSSSGQMNTEAFF. The CDR3, as DNA: TGCAGCTCATCGGGACAGATGAACACTGAAGCTTTCTTT.

The J gene is TRBJ2-7, the V gene TRBV7-9; D gene uncertain. Germline V gene lookup returns CDR1 SEHNR and CDR2 FQNEAQ (reference sequence). This CDR3 spans 14 amino acids. Trimming cost V 3 bases and J 2 bases, with 11 bases left between them. This CDR3 is CASSFTSLAYEQYF. CDR3 coding DNA: TGTGCCAGCAGCTTTACTTCTCTGGCCTACGAGCAGTACTTC. Supplemented by reference TRBV7-9 and TRBJ2-7, the full variable domain reads DTGVSQNPRHKITKRGQNVTFRCDPISEHNRLYWYRQTLGQGPEFLTYFQNEAQLEKSRLLSDRFSAERPKGSFSTLEIQRTEQGDSAMYLCASSFTSLAYEQYFGPGTRLTVT.

As DNA, the CDR3 is TGTGCCAGCACCTTACTAGTTCAAGAGACCCAGTACTTC. Its translation: CASTLLVQETQYF. The rearrangement joins TRBV27 to TRBJ2-5; possibly TRBD2 for D (5 bases). Germline lookup yields CDR1 MNHEY and CDR2 SMNVEV (reference sequence). Trimming removed 7 bases at V and 2 bases at J, with 11 bases between. There are 13 residues in the CDR3.

This rearrangement joins TRBV5-1 to TRBJ1-5; TRBD1 is a possible D gene (6 bases). Germline V CDR1 and CDR2: SGHRS, YFSETQ. Trimming left V 5 bases short and J 2 bases short, with 11 bases between. CDR3 size: 14 residues. CDR3 coding DNA: TGCGCCAGCAGACCCGAGGGGGGCAATCAGCCCCAGCATTTT. It yields the protein CASRPEGGNQPQHF.

This clonotype was seen only a few times. The chain has TRBV11-2 and TRBJ1-2; TRBD1 is a possible D gene (6 bases). V lost 1 base to trimming and J lost 4 bases, with 10 bases between them. CDR3 size: 14 residues. CDR1 and CDR2 from the germline V gene are SGHAT and FQNNGV. As DNA, the CDR3 is TGTGCCAGCAGCTTAGCTCGACAGGCCTATGGCTACACCTTC. It is translated as CASSLARQAYGYTF. Based on the CDR3 plus reference TRBV11-2 and TRBJ1-2, the full variable domain is EAGVAQSPRYKIIEKRQSVAFWCNPISGHATLYWYQQILGQGPKLLIQFQNNGVVDDSQLPKDRFSAERLKGVDSTLKIQPAKLEDSAVYLCASSLARQAYGYTFGSGTRLTVV.

The table lists this clonotype with a few counts. The chain has TRBV24-1 and TRBJ2-3; 10 bases align to TRBD1. This CDR3 spans 15 amino acids. Germline CDR1 is KGHDR and CDR2 is SFDVKD. Unmatched junction bases numbered 5, after V lost 4 bases and J lost 5 bases. This CDR3 reads CATSDRDRGEDTQYF. CDR3 DNA: TGTGCCACCAGTGACAGGGACAGGGGAGAAGATACGCAGTATTTT.

This rearrangement joins TRBV2 to TRBJ1-1; D unclear. CDR3 length: 13 residues. The V and J ends lost 8 bases and 0 bases respectively, with 10 bases between them. CDR1 and CDR2 from the germline V gene are SNHLY and FYNNEI. CDR3 sequence reads: CASRESLNTEAFF. Here the CDR3 DNA reads TGTGCCAGCCGGGAAAGCCTGAACACTGAAGCTTTCTTT.

V and J are TRBV5-8 and TRBJ2-5; no clear D. The germline V gene has CDR1 SGHTS and CDR2 YDEGEE. The CDR3 consists of 14 residues. V was pared by 1 base and J by 3 bases, with 10 bases between. Here the CDR3 DNA reads TGTGCCAGCAGCTTGAGGCAGCAGAAAGAGACCCAGTACTTC. Its translation is CASSLRQQKETQYF. The variable domain in full, with the rest retrieved from reference TRBV5-8 and TRBJ2-5, is EAGVTQSPTHLIKTRGQQATLRCSPISGHTSVYWYQQALGLGLQFLLWYDEGEERNRGNFPPRFSGRQFPNYSSELNVNALELEDSALYLCASSLRQQKETQYFGPGTRLLVL.

This clonotype was detected many times. The V gene is TRBV7-9, the J gene TRBJ2-1, with 9 bases lining up with TRBD2. V gave up 5 bases and J gave up 0 bases; unmatched junction bases: 5. Germline CDR1 SEHNR, CDR2 FQNEAQ (reference sequence). CDR3 size: 16 residues. CDR3 sequence: CASSPTSGRSYNEQFF. As DNA, the CDR3 is TGTGCCAGCAGCCCGACTAGCGGCCGCTCCTACAATGAGCAGTTCTTC.

The chain links TRBV7-9 to TRBJ2-1; TRBD2 matches 8 bases. J lost 10 bases, V lost 0 bases, and 8 bases had no gene match. The germline gives CDR1 SEHNR, CDR2 FQNEAQ (reference sequence). The CDR3 has 15 amino acids. The CDR3 is CASSLASGSYGEQFF. In nucleotides, the CDR3 is TGTGCCAGCAGCTTAGCAAGCGGGAGTTACGGGGAGCAGTTCTTC.

V and J are TRBV9 and TRBJ2-2; TRBD1 matches 7 bases. With 4 bases clipped from V and 5 bases from J, the junction kept 14 bases outside the gene matches. Germline CDR1 reads SGDLS; CDR2 reads YYNGEE. The CDR3 length is 17 residues. CDR3 nucleotide sequence: TGTGCCAGCAGCTCCCCCGCCGGGACAGCGATAACCGGGGAGCTGTTTTTT. It is translated as CASSSPAGTAITGELFF.

This clonotype was picked up a small number of times. The chain uses TRBV5-6 and TRBJ2-2; D is perhaps TRBD1 (6 bases). V was trimmed by 0 bases and J by 4 bases, leaving 13 bases between them. Per the germline V gene, CDR1 is SGHDT and CDR2 is YYEEEE. The CDR3 has 16 residues. The CDR3 DNA sequence: TGTGCCAGCAGCTTGGGCTACCAGGGGATCACCGGGGAGCTGTTTTTT. Protein: CASSLGYQGITGELFF.

The chain couples TRBV7-9 to TRBJ2-5; D ambiguous. CDR3 size: 13 residues. Germline assignment: CDR1 SEHNR and CDR2 FQNEAQ (reference sequence). The V gene lost 6 bases and the J gene lost 2 bases, with 10 bases spanning the gap. DNA of the CDR3: TGTGCCAGCAGGGACGGAATACAAGAGACCCAGTACTTC. Translating gives CASRDGIQETQYF. Full variable domain (remainder filled in from reference TRBV7-9 and TRBJ2-5): DTGVSQNPRHKITKRGQNVTFRCDPISEHNRLYWYRQTLGQGPEFLTYFQNEAQLEKSRLLSDRFSAERPKGSFSTLEIQRTEQGDSAMYLCASRDGIQETQYFGPGTRLLVL.

This clonotype has a count of ten or more. V is TRBV20-1 and J is TRBJ1-1; D may be TRBD1 (5 bases). The CDR3 totals 13 residues. The ends were cut back, 6 bases at V and 1 base at J, with 12 bases in the middle. CDR1 is DFQATT and CDR2 is SNEGSKA in the germline V gene (reference sequence). CDR3 sequence: CSAPRGENTEAFF. The CDR3 DNA is TGCAGTGCCCCCCGGGGGGAGAACACTGAAGCTTTCTTT.

This clonotype was detected a few times. The V gene is TRBV6-4, the J gene TRBJ2-3; D might be TRBD1 (5 bases). CDR1 is MRHNA, CDR2 SNTAGT, per germline. V was clipped by 6 bases and J by 0 bases, with 13 bases between them. CDR3 size: 15 residues. This CDR3 reads CASRPRASSTDTQYF. CDR3 bases: TGTGCCAGCAGGCCCAGGGCGTCTAGCACAGATACGCAGTATTTT.

This clonotype was seen repeatedly, ten times or more. The chain has TRBV12-3 or TRBV12-4 and TRBJ1-2; 7 positions match TRBD1. This CDR3 has 13 amino acids. Unmatched junction bases numbered 5, after V lost 6 bases and J lost 4 bases. The CDR3 sequence: CASSPGTVYGYTF. The CDR3 region has the DNA TGTGCCAGCAGCCCCGGGACAGTCTATGGCTACACCTTC.

The chain has TRBV7-8 and TRBJ1-4; D is ambiguous. Germline CDR1 SGHVS, CDR2 FQNEAQ. The V gene lost 3 bases and the J gene lost 1 base, with 12 bases spanning the gap. CDR3 length: 16 amino acids. CDR3 in DNA: TGTGCCAGCAGCTTCTCCTCCGCCGGAACTAATGAAAAACTGTTTTTT. It translates to CASSFSSAGTNEKLFF.

The chain is built from TRBV4-3 and TRBJ1-4; 11 bases fit TRBD1. Germline loops: CDR1 LGHNA, CDR2 YSLEER. The J segment lost 7 bases and the V segment lost 0 bases, leaving 4 bases of the junction unmatched. The CDR3 is 16 amino acids. CDR3 nucleotide sequence: TGCGCCAGCAGCCAAGATAAGGGACAGGGGGGTGAAAAACTGTTTTTT. Translating it yields CASSQDKGQGGEKLFF.

A few counts support this clonotype. The rearrangement joins TRBV12-3 or TRBV12-4 to TRBJ2-7; a weak D match, TRBD2 (6 bases). The ends were cut back, 6 bases at V and 6 bases at J, with 12 bases in the middle. The CDR3 loop spans 12 amino acids. The CDR3 bases are TGTGCCAGCAGGGGGGAGGCGGCCGAGCAGTACTTC. Its protein is CASRGEAAEQYF.

This clonotype has a handful of counts. The chain uses TRBV5-1 and TRBJ2-5; 10 nucleotides match TRBD1. Germline values: CDR1 SGHRS, CDR2 YFSETQ. Trimming cost V 0 bases and J 5 bases; bases outside gene matches: 4. The CDR3 extends over 15 amino acids. CDR3: CASSLAGQGSETQYF. The CDR3 DNA reads as TGCGCCAGCAGCTTGGCGGGACAGGGGAGCGAGACCCAGTACTTC. The variable domain in full, with the rest retrieved from reference TRBV5-1 and TRBJ2-5, is KAGVTQTPRYLIKTRGQQVTLSCSPISGHRSVSWYQQTPGQGLQFLFEYFSETQRNKGNFPGRFSGRQFSNSRSEMNVSTLELGDSALYLCASSLAGQGSETQYFGPGTRLLVL.

This clonotype turned up a few times. The chain links TRBV12-3 or TRBV12-4 to TRBJ2-3; D possibly uses TRBD1 or TRBD2 (5 bases each). V gave up 6 bases and J gave up 1 base, with 17 bases separating them. The CDR3 has 16 residues. CDR3 sequence: CASRDSGGLGTDTQYF. The CDR3 DNA is TGTGCCAGCAGGGACTCTGGGGGTTTGGGCACAGATACGCAGTATTTT.

This clonotype was detected only a few times. CDR3 residues: CASSPRGSGDQETQYF. DNA of the CDR3: TGCGCCAGCAGCCCCCGGGGTAGCGGGGACCAAGAGACCCAGTACTTC. The V and J genes are TRBV4-1 and TRBJ2-5, with TRBD2 identical over 8 bases. CDR3 length: 16 residues. V dropped 4 bases and J dropped 0; count of bases not matched to a gene: 7. From germline, CDR1 is MGHRA and CDR2 YSYEKL.

In this sample, this clonotype turned up many times. V is TRBV12-3 or TRBV12-4 and J is TRBJ1-2; 8 nucleotides align to TRBD1. The CDR3 has 15 amino acids. The V segment lost 5 bases and the J segment 0 bases; nucleotides outside the gene matches: 5. DNA for the CDR3: TGTGCCAGCAGTCCTGGGACAGGAGCTAACTATGGCTACACCTTC. Translated: CASSPGTGANYGYTF.

The chain uses TRBV9 and TRBJ2-7; 7 bases agree with TRBD1. Germline loops: CDR1 SGDLS, CDR2 YYNGEE. V dropped 2 bases and J dropped 2; count of bases not matched to a gene: 7. The CDR3 has 15 residues. The CDR3 loop reads CASSVGQASTYEQYF. The CDR3 nucleotides read TGTGCCAGCAGCGTCGGACAGGCATCTACCTACGAGCAGTACTTC. The full variable domain, with the rest looked up from reference TRBV9 and TRBJ2-7, is DSGVTQTPKHLITATGQRVTLRCSPRSGDLSVYWYQQSLDQGLQFLIQYYNGEERAKGNILERFSAQQFPDLHSELNLSSLELGDSALYFCASSVGQASTYEQYFGPGTRLTVT.